This T cell receptor (beta chain) was sequenced in a study of control samples from healthy donors and cancer patients. TCRdb's copy holds only in-frame clones and misses some; the assay was immunoSEQ multiplex PCR. The sample yields approximately 150,000 clones, about 94% seen once. This clone was picked up a small number of times. This sequence originates from a man in his 60s with colorectal cancer. The sequenced sample consisted of PBMCs.

CDR3 coding DNA: TGTGCCAGCAGTTACTCGAGAGACCTCGTCCAGCCCCAGCATTTT. Translated, it gives CASSYSRDLVQPQHF. The genes are TRBV6-6 and TRBJ1-5; no clear D. With 0 bases removed from V and 7 bases from J, the gap between germline ends came to 13 bases. The germline V gene has CDR1 MNHNY and CDR2 SVGAGI (reference sequence). CDR3 size: 15 residues.